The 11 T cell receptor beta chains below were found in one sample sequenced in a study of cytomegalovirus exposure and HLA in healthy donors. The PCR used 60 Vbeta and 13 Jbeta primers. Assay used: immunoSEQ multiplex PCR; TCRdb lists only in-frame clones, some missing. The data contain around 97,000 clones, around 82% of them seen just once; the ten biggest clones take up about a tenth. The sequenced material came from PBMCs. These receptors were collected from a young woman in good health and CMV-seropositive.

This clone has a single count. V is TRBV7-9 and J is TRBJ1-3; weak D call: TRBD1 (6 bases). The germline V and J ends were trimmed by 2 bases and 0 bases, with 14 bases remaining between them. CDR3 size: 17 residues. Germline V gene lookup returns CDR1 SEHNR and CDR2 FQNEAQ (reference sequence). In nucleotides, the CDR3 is TGTGCCAGCAGCTTATGGCAGGGGCTTCCCTCTGGAAACACCATATATTTT. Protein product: CASSLWQGLPSGNTIYF.

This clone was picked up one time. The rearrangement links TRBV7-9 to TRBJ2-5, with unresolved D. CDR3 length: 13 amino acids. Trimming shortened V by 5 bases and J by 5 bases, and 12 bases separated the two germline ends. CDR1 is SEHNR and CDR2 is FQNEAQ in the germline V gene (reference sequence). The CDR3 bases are TGTGCCAGCAGCCATCCCCAGGCGGAGACCCAGTACTTC. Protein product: CASSHPQAETQYF.

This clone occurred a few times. In DNA form, the CDR3 reads TGTGCCATCAGTGAGTTAGGATCTAGCGGTAAAGAGACCCAGTACTTC. Its protein is CAISELGSSGKETQYF. The chain has TRBV10-3 and TRBJ2-5; TRBD2 aligns across 7 bases. J lost 3 bases, V lost 1 base, and 8 bases had no gene match. CDR1 is ENHRY and CDR2 is SYGVKD in the germline V gene. This CDR3 comprises 16 residues.

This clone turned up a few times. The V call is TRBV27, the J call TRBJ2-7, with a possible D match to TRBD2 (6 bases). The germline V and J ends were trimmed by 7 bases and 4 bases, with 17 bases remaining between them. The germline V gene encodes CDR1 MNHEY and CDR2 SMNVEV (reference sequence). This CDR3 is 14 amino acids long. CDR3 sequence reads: CASKSNRLAYEQYF. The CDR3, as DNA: TGTGCCAGCAAATCTAACCGCCTAGCGTACGAGCAGTACTTC.

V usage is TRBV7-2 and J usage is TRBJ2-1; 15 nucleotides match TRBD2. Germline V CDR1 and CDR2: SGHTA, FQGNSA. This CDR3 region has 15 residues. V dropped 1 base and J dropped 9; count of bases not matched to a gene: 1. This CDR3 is CASSLGGLAGGEQFF. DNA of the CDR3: TGTGCCAGCAGCTTAGGGGGACTAGCGGGAGGTGAGCAGTTCTTC.

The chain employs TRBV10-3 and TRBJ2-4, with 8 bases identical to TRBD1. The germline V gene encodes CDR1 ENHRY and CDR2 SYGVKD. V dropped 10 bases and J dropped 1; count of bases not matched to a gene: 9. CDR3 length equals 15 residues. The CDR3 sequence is CATTQGAKAKNIQYF. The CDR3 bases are TGTGCCACCACTCAGGGGGCGAAGGCCAAAAACATTCAGTACTTC.

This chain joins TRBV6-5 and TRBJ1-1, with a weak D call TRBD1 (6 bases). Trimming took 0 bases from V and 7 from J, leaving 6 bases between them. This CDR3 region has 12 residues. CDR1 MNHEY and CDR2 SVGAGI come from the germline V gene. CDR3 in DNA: TGTGCCAGCAGTTACTCGACAGGTGAAGCTTTCTTT. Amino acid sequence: CASSYSTGEAFF.

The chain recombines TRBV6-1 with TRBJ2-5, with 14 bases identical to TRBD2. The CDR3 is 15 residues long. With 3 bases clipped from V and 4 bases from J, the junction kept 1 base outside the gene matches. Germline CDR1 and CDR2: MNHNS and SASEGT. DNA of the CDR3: TGTGCCAGCAGTGAGGGACTAGCGGGAGTAGAGACCCAGTACTTC. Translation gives CASSEGLAGVETQYF.

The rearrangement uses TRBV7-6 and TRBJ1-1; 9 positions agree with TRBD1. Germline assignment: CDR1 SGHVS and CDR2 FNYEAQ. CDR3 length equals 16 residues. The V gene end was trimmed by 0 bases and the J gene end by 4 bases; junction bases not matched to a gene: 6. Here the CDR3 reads CASSLAGGTGFTEAFF. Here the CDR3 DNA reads TGTGCCAGCAGCTTAGCCGGCGGGACAGGGTTCACTGAAGCTTTCTTT.

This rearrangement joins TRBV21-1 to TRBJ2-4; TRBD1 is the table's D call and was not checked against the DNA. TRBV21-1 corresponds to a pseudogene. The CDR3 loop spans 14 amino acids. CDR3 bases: TGTGCCAGCAGGGGGCGCGAGGCCAAAAACATTCAGTACTTC. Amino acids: CASRGREAKNIQYF.

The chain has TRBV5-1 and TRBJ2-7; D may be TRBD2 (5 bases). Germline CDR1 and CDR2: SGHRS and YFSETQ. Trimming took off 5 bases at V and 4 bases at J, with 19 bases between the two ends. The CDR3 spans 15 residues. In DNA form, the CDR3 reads TGCGCCAGCAGGGATGGTACGGGGTCGAGGTACGAGCAGTACTTC. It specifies CASRDGTGSRYEQYF.